What follows are 9 T cell receptor beta chains derived from one specimen sequenced in a study of blood T cell repertoires in COVID-19. Method: immunoSEQ multiplex PCR; TCRdb's copy keeps in-frame clones and lacks some. The data hold 260,000 or so clones, with 80% to 90% observed a single time. Specimen: PBMCs or T cells enriched from blood (not recorded which). The receptors originated from a woman in her 30s with acute COVID-19.

V is TRBV5-4 and J is TRBJ2-3, with 9 positions matching TRBD2. CDR1 and CDR2 (germline): SGHNT, YYREEE (reference sequence). The CDR3 consists of 16 residues. The trim removed 2 bases at V and 0 bases at J, leaving 4 bases unmatched. The CDR3 DNA reads TGTGCCAGCAGCTTTCTAGCGGGACTTAGCACAGATACGCAGTATTTT. Translating it yields CASSFLAGLSTDTQYF.

J is TRBJ1-4 and V is TRBV7-9; TRBD1 agrees at 7 bases. CDR1 and CDR2 from the germline V gene are SEHNR and FQNEAQ (reference sequence). CDR3 length: 15 amino acids. The J segment lost 8 bases and the V segment lost 5 bases, leaving 11 bases of the junction unmatched. The CDR3 bases are TGTGCCAGCAGCCCTCCCGAGACAGGGACCGAAAAACTGTTTTTT. Protein product: CASSPPETGTEKLFF.

This clone has just one count. This rearrangement joins TRBV4-3 to TRBJ1-2; D is possibly TRBD1 (5 bases). The V end lost 3 bases, the J end lost 13 bases, and 24 bases lay between the germline ends. This CDR3 contains 15 residues. The germline V gene has CDR1 LGHNA and CDR2 YSLEER. The CDR3 reads CASSQLQFSGQGRTF. As DNA, the CDR3 is TGCGCCAGCAGCCAGCTCCAGTTTTCAGGACAAGGGCGCACCTTC.

The chain recombines TRBV11-2 with TRBJ2-3; TRBD1 matches 9 bases. Trimming cost V 6 bases and J 1 base; bases outside gene matches: 2. Germline CDR1 is SGHAT and CDR2 is FQNNGV. This CDR3 contains 14 residues. CDR3 nucleotides: TGTGCCAGCAGAAGGACAGGGGGCACAGATACGCAGTATTTT. This gives the protein CASRRTGGTDTQYF.

The chain combines TRBV7-9 with TRBJ1-2; 9 bases match TRBD1. Germline CDR1 SEHNR, CDR2 FQNEAQ (reference sequence). The ends lost 2 bases at V and 5 bases at J; junction bases unmatched: 3. The CDR3 length is 14 residues. The CDR3 DNA follows: TGTGCCAGCAGCTTATTAGGGACAGGGTATGGCTACACCTTC. Protein product: CASSLLGTGYGYTF.

This clone has a handful of counts. The chain links TRBV5-1 to TRBJ1-6; TRBD1 matches 9 bases. V lost 2 bases and J lost 7; bases outside the gene matches: 1. The V gene's germline CDR1 is SGHRS and CDR2 YFSETQ. CDR3 size: 14 residues. DNA of the CDR3: TGCGCCAGCAGCTTCGGGACAGGGAATTCACCCCTCCACTTT. It encodes CASSFGTGNSPLHF. Full variable domain (remainder filled in from reference TRBV5-1 and TRBJ1-6): KAGVTQTPRYLIKTRGQQVTLSCSPISGHRSVSWYQQTPGQGLQFLFEYFSETQRNKGNFPGRFSGRQFSNSRSEMNVSTLELGDSALYLCASSFGTGNSPLHFGNGTRLTVT.

Only a few counts were recorded for this clone. V gene TRBV5-1 combines with J gene TRBJ2-1; perhaps TRBD1 as D (6 bases). The CDR3 runs to 16 residues. Germline-derived CDR1 and CDR2 are SGHRS and YFSETQ. Trimming left V 0 bases short and J 3 bases short, with 13 bases between. This chain's CDR3 is CASSLGGAGDYNEQFF. The DNA of the CDR3 is TGCGCCAGCAGCTTGGGTGGGGCAGGGGACTACAATGAGCAGTTCTTC. Complete variable domain (other parts from reference TRBV5-1 and TRBJ2-1): KAGVTQTPRYLIKTRGQQVTLSCSPISGHRSVSWYQQTPGQGLQFLFEYFSETQRNKGNFPGRFSGRQFSNSRSEMNVSTLELGDSALYLCASSLGGAGDYNEQFFGPGTRLTVL.

The gene calls are TRBV18 and TRBJ1-2; D uncertain. V dropped 3 bases and J dropped 4 bases, with 15 bases sitting between them. Germline V lookup: CDR1 KGHSH, CDR2 LQKENI. This CDR3 is built from 15 residues. The DNA for the CDR3 is TGTGCCAGCTCACCTAACGGGGATTCCCTCTATGGCTACACCTTC. Translated, it gives CASSPNGDSLYGYTF.

The count of this clone is one. V is TRBV18 and J is TRBJ2-3, with 10 bases fitting TRBD1. Losses at the gene ends were 3 bases for V and 3 bases for J; bases not matched to a gene: 3. This CDR3 contains 15 residues. Germline V lookup: CDR1 KGHSH, CDR2 LQKENI. Here the CDR3 reads CASSPRQGATDTQYF. Written as DNA, the CDR3 is TGTGCCAGCTCACCTCGACAGGGGGCAACAGATACGCAGTATTTT. Using reference TRBV18 and TRBJ2-3 for the parts outside the CDR3, the full variable domain is NAGVMQNPRHLVRRRGQEARLRCSPMKGHSHVYWYRQLPEEGLKFMVYLQKENIIDESGMPKERFSAEFPKEGPSILRIQQVVRGDSAAYFCASSPRQGATDTQYFGPGTRLTVL.